Shown below are 6 T cell receptor beta chains from a single sample sequenced in a study of immune aging and cytomegalovirus after organ transplant. A microwell BD Rhapsody targeted mRNA and AbSeq workflow captured the cells and built the libraries. TCRdb reprocessed the single-cell sequencing reads via MiXCR and lists one record per CDR3 protein. The sample holds roughly 20,000 distinct CDR3 sequences, roughly 36% seen once. Their specific antigens are unknown. Time point indicated: five sample-tagged time points from pre-transplant (day -1) to day 368 post-transplant, pooled. The sample consisted of CMV peptide-activated CD4+ and CD8+ T cells sorted from blood, taken at five time points, pooled. The subset here: sorted CD8+CD137+ and CD4+CD154+ T cells after roughly 12 h CMV IE-1 peptide stimulation. The receptors stem from a female donor who had a heart transplant and CMV viremia.

This clonotype was counted once. V is TRBV11-3 and J is TRBJ2-5; D gene unclear. This CDR3 has 15 residues. The germline CDR1 and CDR2 sequences are SGHNT and YENEEA. Trimming left V 6 bases short and J 5 bases short, with 19 bases between. The CDR3: CASRLRAASVETQYF. The CDR3 DNA reads as TGTGCCAGCAGACTAAGGGCGGCGTCAGTGGAGACCCAGTACTTC.

This clonotype has at least ten counts. Since a much larger clone is just one base distant, this may be a read error. The J gene is TRBJ2-2, the V gene TRBV7-9; D perhaps matches TRBD2 (6 bases). Germline-derived CDR1 and CDR2 are SEHNR and FQNEAQ (reference sequence). Trimming pared 8 bases from V and 6 bases from J, leaving 13 bases between. The length of the CDR3 is 13 residues. The CDR3 here is CASGAPGAGELFF. DNA for the CDR3: TGTGCCAGCGGGGCCCCGGGAGCCGGGGAGCTGTTTTTT.

The chain joins TRBV4-1 to TRBJ2-7; TRBD2 might be the D (6 bases). V shed 1 base and J shed 0 bases, with 19 bases lying between them. Germline V gives CDR1 MGHRA, CDR2 YSYEKL. The length of the CDR3 is 18 residues. In DNA, the CDR3 is TGCGCCAGCAGCCAAGTTATATCGAGGGAGGCCCTCTCCTACGAGCAGTACTTC. Translated: CASSQVISREALSYEQYF.

This clonotype was seen many times. In DNA form, the CDR3 reads TGTGCCAGCAGCTTGGCTTCGACTAGCGGGCACGGAGATACGCAGTATTTT. Its translation is CASSLASTSGHGDTQYF. The chain is built from TRBV5-6 and TRBJ2-3; 10 bases are shared with TRBD2. The CDR3 is 17 residues long. Germline V CDR1 and CDR2: SGHDT, YYEEEE. V shed 0 bases, J shed 5 bases, and the junction held 9 bases outside the gene matches.

This clonotype was counted at least ten times. The chain is built from TRBV30 and TRBJ1-1; D might be TRBD1 (6 bases). Between the trimmed V and J ends, which lost 3 bases and 7 bases, there was a span of 15 bases. This CDR3 region has 13 residues. CDR1 and CDR2 from the germline V gene are GTSNPN and SVGIG (reference sequence). CDR3 sequence: CAWSHGTRNEAFF. The CDR3 nucleotides are TGTGCCTGGAGCCACGGGACAAGAAATGAAGCTTTCTTT.

The chain links TRBV10-3 to TRBJ2-1; no clear D. Germline lookup yields CDR1 ENHRY and CDR2 SYGVKD. With 7 bases removed from V and 7 bases from J, the gap between germline ends came to 20 bases. The CDR3 is 15 amino acids. The CDR3 region has the DNA TGTGCCATCACGTCGGGCAGCCACATGTGGAATGAGCAGTTCTTC. Residues: CAITSGSHMWNEQFF.